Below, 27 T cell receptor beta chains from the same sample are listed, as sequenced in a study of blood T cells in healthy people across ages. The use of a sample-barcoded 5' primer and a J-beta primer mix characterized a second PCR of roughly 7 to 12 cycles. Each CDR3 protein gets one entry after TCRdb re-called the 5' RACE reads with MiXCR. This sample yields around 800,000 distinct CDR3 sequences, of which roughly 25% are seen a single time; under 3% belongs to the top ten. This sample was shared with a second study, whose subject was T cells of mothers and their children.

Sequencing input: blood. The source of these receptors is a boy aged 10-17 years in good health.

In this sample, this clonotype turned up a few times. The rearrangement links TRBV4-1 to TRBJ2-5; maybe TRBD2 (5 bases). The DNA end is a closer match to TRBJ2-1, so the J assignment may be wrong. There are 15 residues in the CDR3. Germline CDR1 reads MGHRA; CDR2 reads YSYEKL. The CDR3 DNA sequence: TGCGCCAGCAGCCAACCGGACTCCAAACGGGGTGAGCAGTTCTTC. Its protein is CASSQPDSKRGEQFF.

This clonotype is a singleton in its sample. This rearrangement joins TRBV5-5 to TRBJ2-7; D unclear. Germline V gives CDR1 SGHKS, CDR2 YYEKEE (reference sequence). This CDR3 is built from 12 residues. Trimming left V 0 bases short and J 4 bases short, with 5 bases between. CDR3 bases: TGTGCCAGCAGCTTGGAGAAATACGAGCAGTACTTC. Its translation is CASSLEKYEQYF.

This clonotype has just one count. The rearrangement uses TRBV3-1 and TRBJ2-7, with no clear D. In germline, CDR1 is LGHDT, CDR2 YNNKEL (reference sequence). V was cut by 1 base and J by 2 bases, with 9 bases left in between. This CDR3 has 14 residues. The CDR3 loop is CASSQATPTYEQYF. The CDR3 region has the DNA TGTGCCAGCAGCCAAGCAACCCCAACCTACGAGCAGTACTTC.

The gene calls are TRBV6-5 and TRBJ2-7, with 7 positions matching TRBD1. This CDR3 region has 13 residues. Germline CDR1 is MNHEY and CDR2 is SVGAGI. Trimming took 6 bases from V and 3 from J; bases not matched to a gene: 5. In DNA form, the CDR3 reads TGTGCCAGCAGACGGGACAGCAACTACGAGCAGTACTTC. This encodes CASRRDSNYEQYF.

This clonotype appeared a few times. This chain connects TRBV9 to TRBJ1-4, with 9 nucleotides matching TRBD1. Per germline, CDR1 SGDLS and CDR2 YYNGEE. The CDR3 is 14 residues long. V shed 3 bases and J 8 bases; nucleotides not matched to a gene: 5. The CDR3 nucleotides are TGTGCCAGCAGCGGCCGACAGGGGGGCGAAAAACTGTTTTTT. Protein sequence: CASSGRQGGEKLFF.

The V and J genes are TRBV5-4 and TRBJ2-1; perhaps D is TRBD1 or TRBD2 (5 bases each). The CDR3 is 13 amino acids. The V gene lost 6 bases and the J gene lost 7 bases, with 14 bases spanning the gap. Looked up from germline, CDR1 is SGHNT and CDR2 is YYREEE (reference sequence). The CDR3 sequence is CASINLGENEQFF. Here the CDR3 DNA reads TGTGCCAGCATCAACCTAGGGGAGAATGAGCAGTTCTTC.

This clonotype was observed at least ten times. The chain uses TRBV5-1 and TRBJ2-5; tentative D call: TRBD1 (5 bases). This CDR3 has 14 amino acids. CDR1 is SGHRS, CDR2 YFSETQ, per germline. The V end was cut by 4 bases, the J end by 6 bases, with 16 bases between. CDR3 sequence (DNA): TGCGCCAGCAGCCCTGGGGCTCTAGGAAAGACCCAGTACTTC. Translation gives CASSPGALGKTQYF.

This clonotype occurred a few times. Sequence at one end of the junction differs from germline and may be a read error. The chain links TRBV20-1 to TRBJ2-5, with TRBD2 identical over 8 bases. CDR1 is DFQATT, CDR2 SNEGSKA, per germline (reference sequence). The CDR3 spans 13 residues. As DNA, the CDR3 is TGCAGTGCCGGGAGGGCAGGGGTAGAGACCCGGTACTTC. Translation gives CSAGRAGVETRYF.

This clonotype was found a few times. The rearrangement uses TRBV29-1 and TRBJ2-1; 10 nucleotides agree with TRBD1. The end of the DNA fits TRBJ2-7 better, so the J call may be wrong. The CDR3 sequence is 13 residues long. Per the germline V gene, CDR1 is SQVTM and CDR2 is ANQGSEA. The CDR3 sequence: CSVERTGGYEQYF. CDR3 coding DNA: TGCAGCGTTGAGAGGACAGGGGGCTACGAGCAGTACTTC.

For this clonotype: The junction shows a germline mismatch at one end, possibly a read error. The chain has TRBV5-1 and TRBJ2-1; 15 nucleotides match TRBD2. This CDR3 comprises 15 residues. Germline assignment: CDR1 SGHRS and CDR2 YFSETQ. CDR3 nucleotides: TGCGCCAGCAGCTTAGCAACCGGGACTAGCGGGGGGCGGGTCTTC. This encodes CASSLATGTSGGRVF.

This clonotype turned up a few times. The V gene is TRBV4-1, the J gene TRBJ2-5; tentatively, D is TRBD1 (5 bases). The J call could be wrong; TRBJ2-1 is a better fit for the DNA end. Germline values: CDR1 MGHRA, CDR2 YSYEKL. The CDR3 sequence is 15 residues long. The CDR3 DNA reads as TGCGCCAGCAGCCAAGAGGGCCAAGGACACGATGAGCAGTTCTTC. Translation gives CASSQEGQGHDEQFF.

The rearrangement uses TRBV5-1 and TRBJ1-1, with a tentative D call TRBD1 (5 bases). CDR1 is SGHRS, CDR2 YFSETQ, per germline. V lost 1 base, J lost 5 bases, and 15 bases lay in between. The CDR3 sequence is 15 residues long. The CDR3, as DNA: TGCGCCAGCAGCTTGAGAGGGGACCCTAGTACTGAAGCTTTCTTT. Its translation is CASSLRGDPSTEAFF.

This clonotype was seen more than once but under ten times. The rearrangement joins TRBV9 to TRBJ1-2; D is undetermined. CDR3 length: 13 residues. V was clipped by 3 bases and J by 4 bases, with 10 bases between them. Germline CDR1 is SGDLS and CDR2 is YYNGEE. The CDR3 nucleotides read TGTGCCAGCAGCGCTGACGGATTCTATGGCTACACCTTC. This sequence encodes CASSADGFYGYTF.

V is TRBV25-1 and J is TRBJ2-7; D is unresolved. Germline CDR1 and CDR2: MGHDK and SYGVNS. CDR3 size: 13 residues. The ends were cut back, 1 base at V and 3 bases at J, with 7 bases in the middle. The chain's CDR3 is CASSEFGGYEQYF. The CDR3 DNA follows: TGTGCCAGCAGTGAATTCGGCGGCTACGAGCAGTACTTC.

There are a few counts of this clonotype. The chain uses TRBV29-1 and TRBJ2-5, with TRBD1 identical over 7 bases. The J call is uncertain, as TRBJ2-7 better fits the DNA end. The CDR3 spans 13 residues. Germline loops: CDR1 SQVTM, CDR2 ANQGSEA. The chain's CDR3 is CSVGQGIFYEQYF. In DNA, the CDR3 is TGCAGCGTTGGACAGGGCATCTTCTACGAGCAGTACTTC.

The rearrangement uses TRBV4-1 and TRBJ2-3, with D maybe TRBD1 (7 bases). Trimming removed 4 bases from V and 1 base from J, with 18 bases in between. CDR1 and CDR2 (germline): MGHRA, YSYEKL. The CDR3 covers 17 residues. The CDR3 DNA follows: TGCGCCAGCAGCCCCGGAGGGGCCACAGGGGGCACAGATACGCAGTATTTT. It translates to CASSPGGATGGTDTQYF.

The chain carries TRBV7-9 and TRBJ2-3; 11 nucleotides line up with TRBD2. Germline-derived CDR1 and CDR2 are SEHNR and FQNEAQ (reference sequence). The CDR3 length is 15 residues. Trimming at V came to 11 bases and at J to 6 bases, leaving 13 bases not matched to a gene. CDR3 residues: CAAPGASGGPDTQYF. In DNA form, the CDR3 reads TGTGCCGCTCCCGGGGCTAGCGGGGGGCCCGATACGCAGTATTTT. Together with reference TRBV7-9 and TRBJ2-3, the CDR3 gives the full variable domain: DTGVSQNPRHKITKRGQNVTFRCDPISEHNRLYWYRQTLGQGPEFLTYFQNEAQLEKSRLLSDRFSAERPKGSFSTLEIQRTEQGDSAMYLCAAPGASGGPDTQYFGPGTRLTVL.

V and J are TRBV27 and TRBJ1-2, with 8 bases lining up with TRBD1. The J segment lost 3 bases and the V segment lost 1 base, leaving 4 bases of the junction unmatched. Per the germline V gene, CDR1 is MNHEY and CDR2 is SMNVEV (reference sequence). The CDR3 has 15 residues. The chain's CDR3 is CASSLFGQGHYGYTF. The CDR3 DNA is TGTGCCAGCAGTTTATTTGGACAGGGCCACTATGGCTACACCTTC.

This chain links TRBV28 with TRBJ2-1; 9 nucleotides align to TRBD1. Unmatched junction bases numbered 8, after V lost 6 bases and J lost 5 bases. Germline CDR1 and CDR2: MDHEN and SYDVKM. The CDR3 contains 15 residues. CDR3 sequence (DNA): TGTGCCAGCAGCTCGGGACAGGGCTGGAACAATGAGCAGTTCTTC. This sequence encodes CASSSGQGWNNEQFF.

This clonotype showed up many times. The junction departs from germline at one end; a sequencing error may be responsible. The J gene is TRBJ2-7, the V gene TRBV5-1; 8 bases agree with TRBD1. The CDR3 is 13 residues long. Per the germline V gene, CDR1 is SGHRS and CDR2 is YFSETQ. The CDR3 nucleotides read TGTGCCAGCAGTTTGACAGGGGCCTACGAGCAGTACTTC. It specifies CASSLTGAYEQYF. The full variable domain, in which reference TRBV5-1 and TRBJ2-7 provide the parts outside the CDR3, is KAGVTQTPRYLIKTRGQQVTLSCSPISGHRSVSWYQQTPGQGLQFLFEYFSETQRNKGNFPGRFSGRQFSNSRSEMNVSTLELGDSALYLCASSLTGAYEQYFGPGTRLTVT.

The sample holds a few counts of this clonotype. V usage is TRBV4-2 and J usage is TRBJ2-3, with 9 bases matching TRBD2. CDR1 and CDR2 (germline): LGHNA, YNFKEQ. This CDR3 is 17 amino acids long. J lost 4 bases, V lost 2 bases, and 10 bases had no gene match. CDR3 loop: CASSQRGSGTSPDTQYF. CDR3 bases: TGTGCCAGCAGCCAAAGAGGCTCCGGGACTAGCCCAGATACGCAGTATTTT.

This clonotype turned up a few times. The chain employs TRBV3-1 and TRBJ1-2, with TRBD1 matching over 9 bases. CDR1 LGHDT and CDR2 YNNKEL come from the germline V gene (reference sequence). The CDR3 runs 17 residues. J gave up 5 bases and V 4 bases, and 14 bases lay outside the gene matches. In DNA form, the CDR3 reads TGTGCCAGCAGCCTAGGGACAGGGAGTCCAAACCTATATGGCTACACCTTC. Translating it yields CASSLGTGSPNLYGYTF.

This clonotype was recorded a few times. The CDR3 protein is CSATGWGAEKLFF. CDR3 nucleotides: TGCAGTGCTACGGGGTGGGGGGCTGAAAAACTGTTTTTT. The chain joins TRBV20-1 to TRBJ1-4; D perhaps matches TRBD1 (6 bases). The germline V and J ends were trimmed by 4 bases and 7 bases, with 13 bases remaining between them. This CDR3 has 13 amino acids. Germline V gives CDR1 DFQATT, CDR2 SNEGSKA (reference sequence).

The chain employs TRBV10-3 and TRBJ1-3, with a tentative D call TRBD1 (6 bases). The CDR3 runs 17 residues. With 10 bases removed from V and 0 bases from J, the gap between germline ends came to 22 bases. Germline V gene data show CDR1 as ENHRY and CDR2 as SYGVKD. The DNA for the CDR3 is TGTGCCAGCCGAGGGGCGGGACAATCCGACTCTGGAAACACCATATATTTT. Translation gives CASRGAGQSDSGNTIYF.

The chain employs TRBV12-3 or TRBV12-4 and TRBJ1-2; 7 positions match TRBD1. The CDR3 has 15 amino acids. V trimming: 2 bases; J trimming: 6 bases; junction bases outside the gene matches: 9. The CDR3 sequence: CASSLSDRVSHGYTF. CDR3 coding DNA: TGTGCCAGCAGTTTATCCGACAGGGTGTCCCATGGCTACACCTTC.

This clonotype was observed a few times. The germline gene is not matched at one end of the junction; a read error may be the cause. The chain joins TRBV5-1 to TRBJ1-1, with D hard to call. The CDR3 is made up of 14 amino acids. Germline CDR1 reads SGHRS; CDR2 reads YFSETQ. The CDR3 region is CASGLGQLNTEAFF. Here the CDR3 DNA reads TGCGCCAGCGGCTTAGGTCAGTTGAACACTGAAGCTTTCTTT.

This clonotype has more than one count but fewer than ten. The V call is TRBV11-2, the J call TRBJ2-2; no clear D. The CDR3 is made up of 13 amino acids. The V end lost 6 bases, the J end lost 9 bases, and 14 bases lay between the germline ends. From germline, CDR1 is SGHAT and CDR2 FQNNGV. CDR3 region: CASRPLGRRELFF. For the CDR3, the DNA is TGTGCCAGCAGACCCCTGGGTCGTCGGGAGCTGTTTTTT.